This is a list of T cell receptor beta chains from one sample in a study of blood T cell repertoires in COVID-19. TCRdb's copy holds only in-frame clones and misses some; the assay was immunoSEQ multiplex PCR. The repertoire includes some 270,000 clones, around 86% of them detected once, and 5.5% to 6.5% sits in the top ten. Sequenced input: peripheral blood. All receptors come from a woman older than 75 with COVID-19, enrolled during active disease. Each CDR3 is given with its conserved first and last residue. Fields, in order: D gene, V gene, clone size, J gene, CDR3 protein, CDR3 DNA. A D gene is named only where the DNA matches it firmly. Where a row states a size, it is once, few, many or the class of an expanded clone; other rows omit it.

.,TRBV20-1,.,TRBJ2-3,CSASFPGVKTDTQYF,TGCAGTGCTAGTTTTCCGGGGGTAAAGACAGATACGCAGTATTTT
.,TRBV11-2,.,TRBJ1-3,CASSPIRRGSGNTIYF,TGTGCCAGCAGCCCGATCAGGCGGGGCTCTGGAAACACCATATATTTT
.,TRBV5-5,.,TRBJ2-5,CASSYWPGGETQYF,TGTGCCAGCAGTTACTGGCCGGGTGGAGAGACCCAGTACTTC
TRBD2,TRBV18,.,TRBJ2-3,CASSLTSGGGTDTQYF,TGTGCCAGCTCCCTGACTAGCGGGGGGGGCACAGATACGCAGTATTTT
.,TRBV11-2,.,TRBJ2-1,CASSPGGGEQFF,TGTGCCAGCAGCCCCGGGGGAGGTGAGCAGTTCTTC
TRBD2,TRBV3-1/TRBV3-2,.,TRBJ2-3,CASSQGTRRGIADTQYF,TGTGCCAGCAGCCAAGGGACTAGACGGGGGATTGCAGATACGCAGTATTTT
TRBD1,TRBV5-1,.,TRBJ1-4,CASSLDPSGGLFF,TGCGCCAGCAGCTTGGATCCTTCAGGGGGACTGTTTTTT
.,TRBV7-2,few,TRBJ1-5,CASSFPSGHQPQHF,TGTGCCAGCAGCTTCCCGAGCGGGCATCAGCCCCAGCATTTT
.,TRBV21-1,once,TRBJ1-2,CASSKGPRGRAPWRYTF,TGTGCCAGCAGCAAAGGTCCCCGGGGGAGAGCTCCTTGGCGCTACACCTTC
.,TRBV24-1,few,TRBJ1-5,CATSDSGVNQPQHF,TGTGCCACCAGTGATTCGGGGGTCAATCAGCCCCAGCATTTT
TRBD1,TRBV4-3,once,TRBJ2-7,CASSQAAGQAFYEQYF,TGCGCCAGCAGCCAAGCCGCGGGACAGGCCTTCTACGAGCAGTACTTC
.,TRBV28,.,TRBJ1-5,CASRYWGNEVRGNQPQHF,TGTGCCAGCAGATATTGGGGGAACGAGGTGCGGGGGAATCAGCCCCAGCATTTT
.,TRBV24-1,.,TRBJ2-1,CATSDTPEGGQVGQFF,TGTGCCACCAGTGATACCCCCGAGGGGGGGCAGGTGGGGCAGTTCTTC
TRBD2,TRBV2,.,TRBJ2-3,CASSVGTSFADTQYF,TGTGCCAGCAGTGTCGGGACTAGCTTCGCAGATACGCAGTATTTT
.,TRBV28,.,TRBJ1-1,CASSFNIGSMSNTEAFF,TGTGCCAGCAGTTTCAATATTGGCTCCATGTCGAACACTGAAGCTTTCTTT
.,TRBV28,.,TRBJ1-1,CASSLQGGNTEAFF,TGTGCCAGCAGTTTACAAGGGGGAAACACTGAAGCTTTCTTT
.,TRBV7-8,.,TRBJ1-2,CASSRTGVVYGYTF,TGTGCCAGCAGCCGCACAGGTGTGGTCTATGGCTACACCTTC
TRBD1,TRBV28,.,TRBJ1-5,CASSLRVSRDRGQPQHF,TGTGCCAGCAGTCTAAGGGTCAGCCGGGACAGGGGACAGCCCCAGCATTTT